This T cell receptor (beta chain) stems from a study of T cell changes during pregnancy in multiple sclerosis. Clones were sequenced by immunoSEQ multiplex PCR, and TCRdb holds only the in-frame ones, with some missing. The sample includes roughly 89,000 clones, 90% to 95% seen only once; the top ten take approximately 1.7%. The CDR3 length is 18 residues. V was clipped by 6 bases and J by 1 base; unmatched bases: 10. The V gene's germline CDR1 is MDHEN and CDR2 SYDVKM. The sample in question was peripheral blood, obtained after pregnancy. The chain uses TRBV28 and TRBJ2-7, with 15 bases that match TRBD2. The TCR sequence derives from a female donor in good health, enrolled as a control in a pregnancy study. CDR3 loop: CASSLPGLAGGPSYEQYF. The CDR3 DNA follows: TGTGCCAGCAGCCTACCGGGACTAGCGGGAGGTCCGTCCTACGAGCAGTACTTC.